This T cell receptor (beta chain) was sequenced during a study of technical replicates of blood from several donors. With 11 bases removed from V and 2 bases from J, the gap between germline ends came to 15 bases. Germline V lookup: CDR1 MNHEY, CDR2 SVGAGI. This CDR3 is built from 14 residues. Repertoires were generated with immunoSEQ multiplex PCR, while TCRdb's copy carries only in-frame clones and drops some. The table records about 81,000 clones, almost 96% of them present only once. This clonotype was sampled from a human donor in good health. This chain links TRBV6-5 with TRBJ2-2; D is possibly TRBD1 (6 bases). The sequenced sample was T cells isolated from PBMCs. Here the CDR3 reads CACGQDRNTGELFF. For the CDR3, the DNA is TGTGCCTGCGGCCAGGACAGAAACACCGGGGAGCTGTTTTTT.